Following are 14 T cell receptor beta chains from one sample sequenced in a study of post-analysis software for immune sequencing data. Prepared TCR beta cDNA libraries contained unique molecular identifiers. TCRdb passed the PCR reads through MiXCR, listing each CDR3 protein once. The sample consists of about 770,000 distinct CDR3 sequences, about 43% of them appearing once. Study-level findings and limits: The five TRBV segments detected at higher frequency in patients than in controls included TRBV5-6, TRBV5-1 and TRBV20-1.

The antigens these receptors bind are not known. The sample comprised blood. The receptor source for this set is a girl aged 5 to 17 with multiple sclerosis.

The CDR3 DNA sequence: TGCAGCGTCGACGAGGGGACAGGGGGCTACTACACCTTC. As protein: CSVDEGTGGYYTF. This chain uses TRBV29-1 with TRBJ1-2; 12 bases are shared with TRBD1. The CDR3 totals 13 residues. Germline-derived CDR1 and CDR2 are SQVTM and ANQGSEA. V trimming: 6 bases; J trimming: 10 bases; junction bases outside the gene matches: 9.

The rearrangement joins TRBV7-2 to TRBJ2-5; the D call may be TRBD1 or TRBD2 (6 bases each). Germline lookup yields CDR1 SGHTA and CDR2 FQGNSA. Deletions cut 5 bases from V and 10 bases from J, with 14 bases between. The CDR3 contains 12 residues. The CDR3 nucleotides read TGTGCCAGCAGCCAGGTGGAGGGGGGCCAGTACTTC. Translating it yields CASSQVEGGQYF.

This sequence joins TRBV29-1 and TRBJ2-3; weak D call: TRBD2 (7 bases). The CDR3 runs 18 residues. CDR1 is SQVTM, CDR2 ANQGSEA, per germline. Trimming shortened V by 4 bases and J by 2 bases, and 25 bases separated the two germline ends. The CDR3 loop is CSVAHLTEEGGTTDTQYF. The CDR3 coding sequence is TGCAGCGTTGCCCACCTCACTGAAGAGGGGGGGACCACAGATACGCAGTATTTT.

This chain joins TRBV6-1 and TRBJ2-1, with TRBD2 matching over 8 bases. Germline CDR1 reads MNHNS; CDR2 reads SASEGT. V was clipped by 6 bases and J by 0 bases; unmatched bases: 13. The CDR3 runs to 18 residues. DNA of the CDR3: TGTGCCAGCAGCCGCCCTAGGGGTAGCGGGACCTCCTACAATGAGCAGTTCTTC. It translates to CASSRPRGSGTSYNEQFF.

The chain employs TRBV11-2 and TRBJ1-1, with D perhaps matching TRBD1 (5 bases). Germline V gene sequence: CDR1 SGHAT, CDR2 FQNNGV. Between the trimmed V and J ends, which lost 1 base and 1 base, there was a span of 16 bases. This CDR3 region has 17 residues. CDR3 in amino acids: CASSLARDRTRNTEAFF. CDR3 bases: TGTGCCAGCAGCTTAGCCCGGGACCGCACCCGGAACACTGAAGCTTTCTTT.

In nucleotides, the CDR3 is TGTGCCAGCAGTTACTCAGATGGCCAGTCCTACACCTTC. Translating gives CASSYSDGQSYTF. This chain uses TRBV6-5 with TRBJ1-2; D call uncertain. Trimming removed 0 bases from V and 10 bases from J, with 12 bases in between. Germline CDR1 and CDR2: MNHEY and SVGAGI. The CDR3 spans 13 residues.

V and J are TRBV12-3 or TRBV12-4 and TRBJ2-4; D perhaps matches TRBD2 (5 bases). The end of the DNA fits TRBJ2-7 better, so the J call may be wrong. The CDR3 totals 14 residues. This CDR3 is CASSFQRWANEQYF. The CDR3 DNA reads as TGTGCCAGCAGTTTCCAGCGGTGGGCAAACGAGCAGTACTTC.

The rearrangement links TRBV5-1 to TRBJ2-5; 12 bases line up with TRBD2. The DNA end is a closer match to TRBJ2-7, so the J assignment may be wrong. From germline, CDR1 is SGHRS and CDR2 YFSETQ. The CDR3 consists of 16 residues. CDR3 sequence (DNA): TGCGCCAGCAGCTTGGTCGAGACTAGCGGGAGCCACGAGCAGTACTTC. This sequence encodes CASSLVETSGSHEQYF.

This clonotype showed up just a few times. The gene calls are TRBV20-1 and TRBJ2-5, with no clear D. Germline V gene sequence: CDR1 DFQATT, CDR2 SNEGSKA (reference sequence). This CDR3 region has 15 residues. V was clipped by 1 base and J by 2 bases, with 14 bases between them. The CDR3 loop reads CSARGPWGTQETQYF. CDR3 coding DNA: TGCAGTGCTAGAGGCCCCTGGGGAACTCAAGAGACCCAGTACTTC.

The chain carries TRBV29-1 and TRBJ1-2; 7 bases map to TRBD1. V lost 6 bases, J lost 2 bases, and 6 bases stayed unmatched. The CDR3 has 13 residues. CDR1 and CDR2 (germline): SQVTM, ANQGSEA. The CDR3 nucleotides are TGCAGCGTGCCTGAGGACAGGAACTATGGCTACACCTTC. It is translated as CSVPEDRNYGYTF.

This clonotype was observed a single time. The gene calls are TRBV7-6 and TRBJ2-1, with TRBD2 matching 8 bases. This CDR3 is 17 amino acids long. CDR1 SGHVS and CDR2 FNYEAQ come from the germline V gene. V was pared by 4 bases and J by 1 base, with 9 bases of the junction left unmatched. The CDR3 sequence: CASSSRASGSSYNEQFF. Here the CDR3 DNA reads TGTGCCAGCAGCTCCCGCGCTAGCGGGTCGTCCTACAATGAGCAGTTCTTC.

CDR3 nucleotide sequence: TGCAGTGCTCGGGGCCTCCGAGACGGTGAAAATAGCAATCAGCCCCAGCATTTT. Translating gives CSARGLRDGENSNQPQHF. This chain joins TRBV20-1 and TRBJ1-5; tentatively, D is TRBD1 (5 bases). The CDR3 has 18 residues. CDR1 and CDR2 (germline): DFQATT, SNEGSKA (reference sequence). V lost 5 bases, J lost 0 bases, and 23 bases lay in between.

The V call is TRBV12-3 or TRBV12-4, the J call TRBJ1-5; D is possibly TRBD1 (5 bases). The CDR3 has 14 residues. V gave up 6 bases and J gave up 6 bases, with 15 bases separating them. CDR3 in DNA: TGTGCCAGCAGCCCATCGGGGGGGAGTCAGCCCCAGCATTTT. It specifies CASSPSGGSQPQHF.

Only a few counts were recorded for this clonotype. CDR3 loop: CASSPPGTSGIREQFF. The DNA of the CDR3 is TGTGCCAGCAGTCCTCCCGGGACTAGCGGGATTAGGGAGCAGTTCTTC. This chain joins TRBV12-3 or TRBV12-4 and TRBJ2-1; TRBD2 aligns across 13 bases. The CDR3 has 16 amino acids. V shed 5 bases, J shed 10 bases, and the junction held 11 bases outside the gene matches.